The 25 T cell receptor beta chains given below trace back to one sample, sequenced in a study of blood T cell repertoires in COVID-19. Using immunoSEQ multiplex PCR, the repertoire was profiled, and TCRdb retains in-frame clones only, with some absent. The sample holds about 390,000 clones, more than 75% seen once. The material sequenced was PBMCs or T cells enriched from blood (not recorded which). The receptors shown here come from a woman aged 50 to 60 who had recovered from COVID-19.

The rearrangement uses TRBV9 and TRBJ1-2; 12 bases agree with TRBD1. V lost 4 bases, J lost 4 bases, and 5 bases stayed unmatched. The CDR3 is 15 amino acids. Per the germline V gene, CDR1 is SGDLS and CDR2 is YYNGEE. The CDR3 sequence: CASSLGTGGAYGYTF. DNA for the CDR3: TGTGCCAGCAGCCTAGGGACAGGGGGCGCCTATGGCTACACCTTC.

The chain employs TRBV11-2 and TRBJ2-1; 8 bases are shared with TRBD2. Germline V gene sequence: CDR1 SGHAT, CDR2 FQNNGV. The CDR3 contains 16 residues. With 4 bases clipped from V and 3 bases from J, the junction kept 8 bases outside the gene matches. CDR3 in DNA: TGTGCCAGCAGCTCCCCCCCGGGGGGGCTCTACAATGAGCAGTTCTTC. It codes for CASSSPPGGLYNEQFF.

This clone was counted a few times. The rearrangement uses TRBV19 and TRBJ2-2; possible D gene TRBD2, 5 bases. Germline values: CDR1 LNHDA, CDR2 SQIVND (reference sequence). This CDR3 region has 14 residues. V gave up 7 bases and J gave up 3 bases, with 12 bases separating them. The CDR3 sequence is CASKRTPYTGELFF. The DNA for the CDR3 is TGTGCCAGTAAACGGACTCCCTACACCGGGGAGCTGTTTTTT.

The CDR3 is CASSILPGQMGSGANVLTF. The CDR3 DNA reads as TGTGCCAGTAGTATCCTCCCGGGACAGATGGGCTCTGGGGCCAACGTCCTGACTTTC. The chain recombines TRBV19 with TRBJ2-6; 7 positions match TRBD1. V gave up 3 bases and J gave up 0 bases; unmatched junction bases: 11. Germline CDR1 and CDR2: LNHDA and SQIVND (reference sequence). The CDR3 has 19 amino acids.

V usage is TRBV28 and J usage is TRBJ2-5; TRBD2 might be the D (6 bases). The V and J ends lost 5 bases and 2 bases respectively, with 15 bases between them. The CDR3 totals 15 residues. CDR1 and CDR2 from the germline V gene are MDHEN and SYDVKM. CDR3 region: CASSPAGSGQETQYF. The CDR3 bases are TGTGCCAGCAGTCCTGCGGGGAGTGGGCAAGAGACCCAGTACTTC.

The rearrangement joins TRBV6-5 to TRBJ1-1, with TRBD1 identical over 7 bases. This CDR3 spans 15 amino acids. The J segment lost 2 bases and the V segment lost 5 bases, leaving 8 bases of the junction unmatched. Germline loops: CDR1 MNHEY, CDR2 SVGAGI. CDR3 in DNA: TGTGCCAGCAGTCGCTGGGGGACAGAAAACACTGAAGCTTTCTTT. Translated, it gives CASSRWGTENTEAFF.

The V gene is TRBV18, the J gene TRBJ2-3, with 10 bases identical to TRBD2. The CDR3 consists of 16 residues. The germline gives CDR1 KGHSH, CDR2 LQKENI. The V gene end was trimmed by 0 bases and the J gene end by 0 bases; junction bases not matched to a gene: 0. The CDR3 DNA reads TGTGCCAGCTCACCACCACTAGCGGGGAGCACAGATACGCAGTATTTT. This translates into CASSPPLAGSTDTQYF.

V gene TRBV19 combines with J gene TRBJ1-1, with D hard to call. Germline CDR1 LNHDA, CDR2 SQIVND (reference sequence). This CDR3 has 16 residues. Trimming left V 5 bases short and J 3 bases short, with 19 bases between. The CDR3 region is CASSRIGVLEDTEAFF. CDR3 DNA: TGTGCCAGTAGTCGGATAGGAGTCTTAGAGGACACTGAAGCTTTCTTT.

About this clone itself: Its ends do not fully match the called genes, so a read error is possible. CDR3 sequence: CASRFDVTSGNNEQFF. CDR3 nucleotide sequence: TGCGCCAGCCGCTTCGATGTGACTTCAGGGAACAATGAGCAGTTCTTC. This rearrangement joins TRBV5-1 to TRBJ2-1; a possible D gene is TRBD1 (5 bases). The germline CDR1 and CDR2 sequences are SGHRS and YFSETQ. This CDR3 has 16 amino acids.

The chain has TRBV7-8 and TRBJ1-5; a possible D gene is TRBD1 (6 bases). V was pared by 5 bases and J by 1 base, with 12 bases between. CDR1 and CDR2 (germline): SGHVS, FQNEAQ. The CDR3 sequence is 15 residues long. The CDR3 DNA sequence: TGTGCCAGCAGCCTTTACAGGGTCAGCAATCAGCCCCAGCATTTT. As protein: CASSLYRVSNQPQHF.

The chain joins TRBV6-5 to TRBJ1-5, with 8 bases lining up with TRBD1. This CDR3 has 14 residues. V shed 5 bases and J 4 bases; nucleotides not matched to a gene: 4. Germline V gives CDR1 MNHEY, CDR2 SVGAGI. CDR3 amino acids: CASSRQGLNQPQHF. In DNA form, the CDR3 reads TGTGCCAGCAGTCGACAGGGGTTGAATCAGCCCCAGCATTTT.

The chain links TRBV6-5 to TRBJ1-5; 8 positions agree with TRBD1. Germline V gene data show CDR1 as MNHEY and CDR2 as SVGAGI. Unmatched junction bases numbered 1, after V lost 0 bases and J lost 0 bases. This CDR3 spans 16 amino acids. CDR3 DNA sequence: TGTGCCAGCAGTTACTCGGGACAGGCTAGCAATCAGCCCCAGCATTTT. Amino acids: CASSYSGQASNQPQHF.

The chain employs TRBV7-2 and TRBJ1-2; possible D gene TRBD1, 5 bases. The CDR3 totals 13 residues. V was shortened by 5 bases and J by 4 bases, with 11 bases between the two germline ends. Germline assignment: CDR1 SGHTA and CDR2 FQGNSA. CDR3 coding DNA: TGTGCCAGCAGCCTACAGGCTTTCTATGGCTACACCTTC. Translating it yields CASSLQAFYGYTF.

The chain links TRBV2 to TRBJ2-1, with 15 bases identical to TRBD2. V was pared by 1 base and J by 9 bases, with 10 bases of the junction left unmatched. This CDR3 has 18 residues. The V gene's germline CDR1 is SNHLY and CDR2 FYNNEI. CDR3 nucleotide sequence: TGTGCCAGCAGTGAAGGCGGACTAGCGGGGGGGCCATTCACTGAGCAGTTCTTC. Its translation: CASSEGGLAGGPFTEQFF.

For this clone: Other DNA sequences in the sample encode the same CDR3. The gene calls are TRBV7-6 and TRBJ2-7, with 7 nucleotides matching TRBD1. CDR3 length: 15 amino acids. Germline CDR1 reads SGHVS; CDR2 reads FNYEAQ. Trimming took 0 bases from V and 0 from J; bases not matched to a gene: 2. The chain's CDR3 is CASSLAAGGSYEQYF. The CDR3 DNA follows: TGTGCCAGCAGCTTAGCGGCAGGGGGCTCCTACGAGCAGTACTTC.

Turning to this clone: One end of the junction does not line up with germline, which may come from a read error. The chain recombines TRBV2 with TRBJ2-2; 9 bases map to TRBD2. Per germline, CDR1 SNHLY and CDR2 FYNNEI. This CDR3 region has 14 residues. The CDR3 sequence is CAGRLAALTGELFF. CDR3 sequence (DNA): TGTGCCGGCAGACTAGCGGCTCTAACCGGGGAGCTGTTTTTT.

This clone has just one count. In DNA form, the CDR3 reads TGTGCCAGCTCACCATGGTTTGGGGACACTGGAAACACCATATATTTT. It codes for CASSPWFGDTGNTIYF. V gene TRBV18 combines with J gene TRBJ1-3, with D possibly being TRBD1 (6 bases). The V and J ends lost 2 bases and 2 bases respectively, with 13 bases between them. Looked up from germline, CDR1 is KGHSH and CDR2 is LQKENI. This CDR3 is built from 16 residues.

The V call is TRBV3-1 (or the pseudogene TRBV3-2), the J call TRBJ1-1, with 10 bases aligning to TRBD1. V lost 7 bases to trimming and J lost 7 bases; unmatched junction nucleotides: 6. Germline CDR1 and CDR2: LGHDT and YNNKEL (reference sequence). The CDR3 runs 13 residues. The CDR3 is CASTLTGGNEAFF. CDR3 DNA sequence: TGTGCCAGCACCCTGACAGGGGGCAATGAAGCTTTCTTT.

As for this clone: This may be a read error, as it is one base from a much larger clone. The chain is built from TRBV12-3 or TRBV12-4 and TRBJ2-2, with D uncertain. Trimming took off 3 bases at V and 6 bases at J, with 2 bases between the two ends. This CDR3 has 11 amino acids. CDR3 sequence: CASSFAGELFF. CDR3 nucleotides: TGTGCCAGCAGTTTCGCCGGGGAGCTGTTTTTT.

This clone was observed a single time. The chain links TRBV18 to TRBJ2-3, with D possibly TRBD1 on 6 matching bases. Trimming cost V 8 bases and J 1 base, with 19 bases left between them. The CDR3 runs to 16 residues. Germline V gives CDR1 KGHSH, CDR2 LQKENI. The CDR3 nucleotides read TGTGCCAGCACGGAAACGAGGGGGTCTCGCACAGATACGCAGTATTTT. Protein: CASTETRGSRTDTQYF.

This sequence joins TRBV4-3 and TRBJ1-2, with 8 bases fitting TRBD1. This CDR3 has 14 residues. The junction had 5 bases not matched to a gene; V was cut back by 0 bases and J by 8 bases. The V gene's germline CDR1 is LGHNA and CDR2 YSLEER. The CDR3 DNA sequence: TGCGCCAGCAGCCAAGATGGACAGGGTAACGGCTACACCTTC. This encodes CASSQDGQGNGYTF.

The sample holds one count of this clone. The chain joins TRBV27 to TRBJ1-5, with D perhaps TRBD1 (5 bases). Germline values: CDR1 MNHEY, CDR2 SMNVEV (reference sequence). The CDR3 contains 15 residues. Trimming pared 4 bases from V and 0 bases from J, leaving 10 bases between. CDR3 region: CASSSTAYSNQPQHF. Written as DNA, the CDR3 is TGTGCCAGCAGTTCGACAGCATATAGCAATCAGCCCCAGCATTTT.

CDR3 sequence reads: CASSLEGGIRQPQHF. The CDR3 region has the DNA TGTGCCAGCAGCTTAGAGGGGGGGATTAGACAGCCCCAGCATTTT. V is TRBV7-9 and J is TRBJ1-5; possibly TRBD1 for D (6 bases). This CDR3 contains 15 residues. Germline assignment: CDR1 SEHNR and CDR2 FQNEAQ (reference sequence). Trimming left V 1 base short and J 7 bases short, with 14 bases between.

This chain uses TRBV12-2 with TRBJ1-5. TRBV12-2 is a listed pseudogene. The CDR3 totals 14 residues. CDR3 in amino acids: CASPALEPNQPQHF. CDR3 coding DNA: TGTGCAAGTCCCGCACTAGAGCCCAATCAGCCCCAGCATTTT.

CDR3: CASSPTGTGATDTQYF. Written as DNA, the CDR3 is TGTGCCAGCAGTCCAACCGGGACAGGGGCCACAGATACGCAGTATTTT. The chain is built from TRBV5-4 and TRBJ2-3; 10 bases map to TRBD1. V was pared by 5 bases and J by 2 bases, with 8 bases of the junction left unmatched. Germline loops: CDR1 SGHNT, CDR2 YYREEE (reference sequence). The CDR3 runs 16 residues.